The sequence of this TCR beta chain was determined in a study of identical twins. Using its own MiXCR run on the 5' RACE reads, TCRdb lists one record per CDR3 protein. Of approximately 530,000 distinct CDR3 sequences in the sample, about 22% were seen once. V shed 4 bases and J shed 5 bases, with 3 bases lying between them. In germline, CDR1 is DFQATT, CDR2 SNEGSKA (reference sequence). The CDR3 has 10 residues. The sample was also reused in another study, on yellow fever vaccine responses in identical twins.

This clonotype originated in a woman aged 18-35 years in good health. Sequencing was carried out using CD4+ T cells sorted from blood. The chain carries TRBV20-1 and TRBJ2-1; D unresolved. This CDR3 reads CSAMDNEQFF. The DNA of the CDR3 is TGCAGTGCTATGGACAATGAGCAGTTCTTC.